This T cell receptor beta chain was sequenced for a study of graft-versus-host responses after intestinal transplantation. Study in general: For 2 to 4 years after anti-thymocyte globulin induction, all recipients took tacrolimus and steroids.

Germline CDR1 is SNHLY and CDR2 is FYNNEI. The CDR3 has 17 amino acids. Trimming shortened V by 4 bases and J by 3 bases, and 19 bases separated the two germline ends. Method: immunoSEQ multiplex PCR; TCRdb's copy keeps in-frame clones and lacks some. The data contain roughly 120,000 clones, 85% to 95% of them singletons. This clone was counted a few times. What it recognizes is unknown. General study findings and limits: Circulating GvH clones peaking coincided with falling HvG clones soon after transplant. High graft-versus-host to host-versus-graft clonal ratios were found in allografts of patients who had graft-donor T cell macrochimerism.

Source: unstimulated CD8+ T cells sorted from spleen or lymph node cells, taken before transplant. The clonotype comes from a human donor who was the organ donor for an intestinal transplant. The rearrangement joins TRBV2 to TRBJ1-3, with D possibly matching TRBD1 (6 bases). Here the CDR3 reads CASSAVLRGRGGNTIYF. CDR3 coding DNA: TGTGCCAGCAGTGCCGTCCTCCGGGGGCGAGGTGGAAACACCATATATTTT.